The rows below give T cell receptor beta chains drawn from one sample of a study of blood T cell repertoires in COVID-19. Some clones are missing from TCRdb's copy, which holds only in-frame ones; the method was immunoSEQ multiplex PCR. The data contain about 190,000 clones, roughly four fifths of them singletons. The sample comprised peripheral blood. The source of these receptors is a woman aged 40 to 50 with acute or convalescent COVID-19. The conserved cysteine and the conserved F or W are not part of the CDR3 here. A D gene is named only where the DNA matches it firmly.

TRBJ2-2 TRBV10-3 TRBD1 AIGTVNTGELF
TRBJ1-2 TRBV5-1 NA ASSSVPSRGYT
TRBJ2-7 TRBV10-3 NA AISESTQLTYEQY
TRBJ2-1 TRBV29-1 NA SDGSGGGEQF
TRBJ1-1 TRBV5-1 NA ASATTDGQNTEAF
TRBJ2-1 TRBV18 TRBD1 ASSPRSHRGGDEQF
TRBJ1-3 TRBV6-1 TRBD1 ASSDGQGWGGNTIY
TRBJ1-4 TRBV15 NA ATSRDREPRGGKLF
TRBJ2-1 TRBV29-1 TRBD2 SVVRRGVSYNEQF
TRBJ2-1 TRBV7-8 NA ASSFGLEQF
TRBJ2-7 TRBV7-6 NA ASSLDWVGDLKICEQY
TRBJ1-2 TRBV5-1 TRBD1 ASSLEGQGGYT
TRBJ2-1 TRBV5-8 TRBD2 ASSKGLAGVSEQF
TRBJ2-7 TRBV5-1 NA ASSLGAGTYEQY
TRBJ2-3 TRBV18 TRBD2 ASSSAGGPTDTQY
TRBJ2-7 TRBV25-1 TRBD2 ASSEFFGRAFCEQY
TRBJ1-1 TRBV11-2 NA ASSLTAEGRRFRAF
TRBJ1-1 TRBV14 NA ASSQVGGGTEAF
TRBJ1-2 TRBV19 NA AIYSGNYGYT
TRBJ2-7 TRBV6-6 NA ASSYSPGQRSYEQY
TRBJ2-7 TRBV9 TRBD2 ASSATSVLDEQY
TRBJ2-5 TRBV5-1 TRBD2 ATQLSGRAPETQY
TRBJ2-3 TRBV5-1 NA ASSFLDGGSTDTQY
TRBJ2-3 TRBV12-2 NA ASRPRAPTGDTQY
TRBJ2-6 TRBV18 NA ASTVEGGGANVLT
TRBJ1-6 TRBV7-2 NA ASSSTQTYSPLH